The next 21 T cell receptor beta chains were all read from a single sample in a study of blood T cell repertoires in COVID-19. Sequencing was performed with immunoSEQ multiplex PCR; in TCRdb, only in-frame clones are kept and a portion is missing. Of more than 50,000 clones listed, approximately 90% are singletons. Material: peripheral blood. The source of these receptors is a human donor in a cohort sampled during active COVID-19.

V and J are TRBV5-6 and TRBJ2-7; D unclear. Per germline, CDR1 SGHDT and CDR2 YYEEEE. Trimming removed 0 bases at V and 6 bases at J, with 10 bases between. This CDR3 spans 13 amino acids. Here the CDR3 DNA reads TGTGCCAGCAGCTTGGCCGGAAGAGGCGAGCAGTACTTC. Translating it yields CASSLAGRGEQYF.

CDR3: CSVGGGQDTEAFF. DNA of the CDR3: TGCAGCGTTGGGGGGGGGCAGGACACTGAAGCTTTCTTT. V usage is TRBV29-1 and J usage is TRBJ1-1; tentatively, D is TRBD1 (6 bases). This CDR3 is built from 13 residues. The germline CDR1 and CDR2 sequences are SQVTM and ANQGSEA. The ends were cut back, 4 bases at V and 3 bases at J, with 12 bases in the middle.

The V and J genes are TRBV3-1 (or the pseudogene TRBV3-2) and TRBJ2-3; D unresolved. The CDR3 is 14 residues long. V gave up 1 base and J gave up 0 bases, with 5 bases separating them. The germline gives CDR1 LGHDT, CDR2 YNNKEL (reference sequence). CDR3 in amino acids: CASSQGPSTDTQYF. The CDR3 nucleotides read TGTGCCAGCAGCCAAGGGCCTAGCACAGATACGCAGTATTTT.

The rearrangement joins TRBV27 to TRBJ2-1; 8 bases are a match to TRBD1. J gave up 4 bases and V 5 bases, and 1 base lay outside the gene matches. CDR3 length: 13 amino acids. CDR1 is MNHEY, CDR2 SMNVEV, per germline (reference sequence). The CDR3 loop is CASSGQGYNEQFF. The CDR3 nucleotides are TGTGCCAGCAGTGGACAGGGATACAATGAGCAGTTCTTC.

This clone was detected once. The chain recombines TRBV6-5 with TRBJ2-1; no clear D gene. V lost 6 bases and J 8 bases, leaving 20 bases between the germline ends. This CDR3 has 15 amino acids. Germline loops: CDR1 MNHEY, CDR2 SVGAGI. CDR3 protein: CASSSRPRRSHEQFF. The CDR3 region has the DNA TGTGCCAGCAGCTCCCGTCCTCGGCGGAGTCATGAGCAGTTCTTC.

The chain links TRBV6-5 to TRBJ2-5; 14 bases fit TRBD2. This CDR3 is 15 amino acids long. The J segment lost 5 bases and the V segment lost 6 bases, leaving 5 bases of the junction unmatched. Germline values: CDR1 MNHEY, CDR2 SVGAGI. This CDR3 reads CASRRTSGRSETQYF. The CDR3 nucleotides read TGTGCCAGCAGGAGGACTAGCGGGAGGTCGGAGACCCAGTACTTC.

The CDR3 sequence is CASSLGTDEQYF. The CDR3 DNA reads as TGTGCCAGCAGCTTGGGCACGGACGAGCAGTACTTC. The gene calls are TRBV11-2 and TRBJ2-7; D gene unclear. With 3 bases removed from V and 5 bases from J, the gap between germline ends came to 8 bases. The CDR3 extends over 12 amino acids. CDR1 is SGHAT and CDR2 is FQNNGV in the germline V gene.

The chain uses TRBV28 and TRBJ1-1, with D uncertain. Germline lookup yields CDR1 MDHEN and CDR2 SYDVKM. The V gene lost 3 bases and the J gene lost 6 bases, with 14 bases spanning the gap. The CDR3 is 14 amino acids. The CDR3 sequence is CASSFPISGPEAFF. CDR3 bases: TGTGCCAGCAGTTTCCCGATCAGCGGACCTGAAGCTTTCTTT.

The chain links TRBV7-8 to TRBJ2-2, with TRBD2 matching 10 bases. The CDR3 has 17 amino acids. Looked up from germline, CDR1 is SGHVS and CDR2 is FQNEAQ. Trimming removed 3 bases from V and 7 bases from J; junction bases left unmatched: 11. The CDR3 DNA is TGTGCCAGCAGCTTCCTGATTTCTAGCGGGAGCGGCGGGGAGCTGTTTTTT. Protein product: CASSFLISSGSGGELFF.

This clone was detected once. The chain couples TRBV14 to TRBJ2-4, with TRBD2 as a possible D gene (5 bases). Per germline, CDR1 SGHDN and CDR2 FVKESK. V was clipped by 2 bases and J by 1 base, with 9 bases between them. This CDR3 is built from 15 residues. CDR3 nucleotides: TGTGCCAGCAGCCAACGGGGAGAGGCCAAAAACATTCAGTACTTC. Translated, it gives CASSQRGEAKNIQYF.

This clone was counted a single time. This sequence joins TRBV9 and TRBJ1-2; D might be TRBD1 (6 bases). V lost 3 bases, J lost 3 bases, and 15 bases lay in between. This CDR3 is 15 amino acids long. CDR1 SGDLS and CDR2 YYNGEE come from the germline V gene. In DNA form, the CDR3 reads TGTGCCAGCAGCGGGACGACAGGTCTCCACTATGGCTACACCTTC. Protein sequence: CASSGTTGLHYGYTF.

The chain links TRBV6-5 to TRBJ1-1; D gene unclear. Germline assignment: CDR1 MNHEY and CDR2 SVGAGI. The CDR3 contains 14 residues. V was trimmed by 4 bases and J by 6 bases, leaving 15 bases between them. DNA for the CDR3: TGTGCCAGCAGTTCAGTGTACCCAGAAGCTGAAGCTTTCTTT. Its protein product is CASSSVYPEAEAFF.

The chain has TRBV4-2 and TRBJ1-3; 9 nucleotides align to TRBD1. The junction had 8 bases not matched to a gene; V was cut back by 2 bases and J by 0 bases. The germline V gene has CDR1 LGHNA and CDR2 YNFKEQ. CDR3 size: 18 residues. CDR3 DNA sequence: TGTGCCAGCAGCCAAAGGCAGACAGGGGGAGTCTCTGGAAACACCATATATTTT. It encodes CASSQRQTGGVSGNTIYF.

The CDR3 is CASSDGTGVETQYF. The CDR3 nucleotides are TGTGCCAGCAGTGACGGGACAGGGGTAGAGACCCAGTACTTC. The V call is TRBV6-1, the J call TRBJ2-5; 10 nucleotides align to TRBD1. Germline V gives CDR1 MNHNS, CDR2 SASEGT. Trimming cost V 3 bases and J 4 bases; bases outside gene matches: 2. The CDR3 runs to 14 residues.

This chain uses TRBV30 with TRBJ2-3; D is perhaps TRBD2 (6 bases). The V gene lost 0 bases and the J gene lost 0 bases, with 7 bases spanning the gap. The germline V gene encodes CDR1 GTSNPN and CDR2 SVGIG (reference sequence). The CDR3 extends over 14 amino acids. The chain's CDR3 is CAWSVGTSTDTQYF. CDR3 sequence (DNA): TGTGCCTGGAGTGTAGGGACTAGCACAGATACGCAGTATTTT.

This chain connects TRBV2 to TRBJ2-2; D unresolved. This CDR3 is 15 amino acids long. CDR1 and CDR2 from the germline V gene are SNHLY and FYNNEI. V lost 4 bases, J lost 1 base, and 10 bases lay in between. CDR3 DNA: TGTGCCAGCAGTGCACAATCAGGGAACACCGGGGAGCTGTTTTTT. Translation: CASSAQSGNTGELFF.

This chain uses TRBV6-6 with TRBJ2-7; 15 nucleotides agree with TRBD2. Germline V gene lookup returns CDR1 MNHNY and CDR2 SVGAGI (reference sequence). The CDR3 spans 16 residues. V lost 6 bases and J lost 3; bases outside the gene matches: 6. The CDR3 here is CASSSGTSGRYYEQYF. Here the CDR3 DNA reads TGTGCCAGCAGCTCCGGGACTAGCGGGAGGTACTACGAGCAGTACTTC.

Here the CDR3 reads CASSSQLAGWGELFF. In DNA, the CDR3 is TGTGCCAGCAGCTCACAACTAGCGGGATGGGGGGAGCTGTTTTTT. The chain employs TRBV5-5 and TRBJ2-2; 10 bases map to TRBD2. J was trimmed by 8 bases and V by 3 bases; bases with no gene match: 7. In germline, CDR1 is SGHKS, CDR2 YYEKEE (reference sequence). The CDR3 sequence is 15 residues long.

The rearrangement joins TRBV18 to TRBJ2-1; 7 nucleotides line up with TRBD1. The CDR3 extends over 14 amino acids. V gave up 5 bases and J gave up 0 bases; unmatched junction bases: 1. Germline V gene lookup returns CDR1 KGHSH and CDR2 LQKENI. In DNA form, the CDR3 reads TGTGCCAGCTCAAGACAGGGCTCCTACAATGAGCAGTTCTTC. It specifies CASSRQGSYNEQFF.

The gene calls are TRBV10-2 and TRBJ1-2, with D possibly being TRBD1 (5 bases). V was cut by 5 bases and J by 5 bases, with 18 bases left in between. Germline V gene data show CDR1 as WSHSY and CDR2 as SAAADI. CDR3 length equals 15 residues. The CDR3 is CASSSSLQDVYGYTF. CDR3 nucleotides: TGCGCCAGCAGTAGCAGTCTACAGGATGTATATGGCTACACCTTC.

The rearrangement joins TRBV2 to TRBJ1-2; D is unclear. The germline V and J ends were trimmed by 5 bases and 0 bases, with 10 bases remaining between them. CDR3 length: 14 amino acids. Germline CDR1 and CDR2: SNHLY and FYNNEI. The CDR3 coding sequence is TGTGCCAGCAGTTTTCCCACAGCTAACTATGGCTACACCTTC. It translates to CASSFPTANYGYTF.